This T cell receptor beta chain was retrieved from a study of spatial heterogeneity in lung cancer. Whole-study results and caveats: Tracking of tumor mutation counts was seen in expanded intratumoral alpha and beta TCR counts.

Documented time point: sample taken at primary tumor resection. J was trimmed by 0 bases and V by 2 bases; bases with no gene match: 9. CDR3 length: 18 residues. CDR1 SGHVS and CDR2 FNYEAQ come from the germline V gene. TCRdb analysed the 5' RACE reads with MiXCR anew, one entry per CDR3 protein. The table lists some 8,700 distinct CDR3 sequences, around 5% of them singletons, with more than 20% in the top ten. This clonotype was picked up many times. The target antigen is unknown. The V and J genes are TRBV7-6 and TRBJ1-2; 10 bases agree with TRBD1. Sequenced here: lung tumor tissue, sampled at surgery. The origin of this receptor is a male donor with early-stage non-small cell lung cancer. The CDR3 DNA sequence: TGTGCCAGCAGCTTATGGGACAGGGGATCCGCGGCTAACTATGGCTACACCTTC. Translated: CASSLWDRGSAANYGYTF.